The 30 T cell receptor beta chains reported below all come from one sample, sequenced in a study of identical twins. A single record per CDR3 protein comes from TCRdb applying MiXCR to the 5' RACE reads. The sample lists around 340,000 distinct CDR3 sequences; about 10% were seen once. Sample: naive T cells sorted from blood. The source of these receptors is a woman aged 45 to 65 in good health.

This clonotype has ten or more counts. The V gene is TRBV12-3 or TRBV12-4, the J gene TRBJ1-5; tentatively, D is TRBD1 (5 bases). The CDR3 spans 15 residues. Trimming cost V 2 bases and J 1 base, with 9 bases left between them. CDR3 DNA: TGTGCCAGCAGTTTAAGAGGGACGAGCAATCAGCCCCAGCATTTT. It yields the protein CASSLRGTSNQPQHF.

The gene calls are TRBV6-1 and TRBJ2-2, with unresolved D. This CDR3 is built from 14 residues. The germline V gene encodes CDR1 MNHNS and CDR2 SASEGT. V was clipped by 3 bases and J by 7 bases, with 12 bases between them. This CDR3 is CASSDKAFFGELFF. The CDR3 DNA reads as TGTGCCAGCAGTGATAAAGCGTTTTTCGGGGAGCTGTTTTTT.

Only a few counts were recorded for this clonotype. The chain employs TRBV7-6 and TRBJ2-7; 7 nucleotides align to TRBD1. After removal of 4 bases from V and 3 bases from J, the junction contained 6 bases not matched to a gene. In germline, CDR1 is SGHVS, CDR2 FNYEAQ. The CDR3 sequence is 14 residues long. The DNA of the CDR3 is TGTGCCAGCAGCTCAGGGGGACGCTACTACGAGCAGTACTTC. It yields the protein CASSSGGRYYEQYF.

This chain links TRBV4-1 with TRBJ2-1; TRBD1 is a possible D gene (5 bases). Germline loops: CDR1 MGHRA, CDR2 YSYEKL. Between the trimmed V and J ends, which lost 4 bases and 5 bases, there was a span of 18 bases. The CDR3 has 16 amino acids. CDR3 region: CASSPPVGMGHNEQFF. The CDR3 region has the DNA TGCGCCAGCAGCCCCCCCGTGGGTATGGGGCACAATGAGCAGTTCTTC.

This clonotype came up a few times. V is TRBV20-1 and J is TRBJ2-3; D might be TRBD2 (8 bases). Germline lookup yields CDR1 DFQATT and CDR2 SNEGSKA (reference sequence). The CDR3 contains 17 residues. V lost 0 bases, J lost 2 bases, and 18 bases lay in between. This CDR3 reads CSARDGGTAGATDTQYF. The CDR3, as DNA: TGCAGTGCTAGAGATGGCGGGACAGCGGGGGCCACAGATACGCAGTATTTT.

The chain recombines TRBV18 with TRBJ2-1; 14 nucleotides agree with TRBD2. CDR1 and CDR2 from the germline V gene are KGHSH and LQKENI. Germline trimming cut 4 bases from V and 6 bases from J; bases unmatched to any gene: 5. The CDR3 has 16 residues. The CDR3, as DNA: TGTGCCAGCTCACGACTAGCGGGAGGGCCGGTCAATGAGCAGTTCTTC. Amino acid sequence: CASSRLAGGPVNEQFF. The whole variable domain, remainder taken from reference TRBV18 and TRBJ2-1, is NAGVMQNPRHLVRRRGQEARLRCSPMKGHSHVYWYRQLPEEGLKFMVYLQKENIIDESGMPKERFSAEFPKEGPSILRIQQVVRGDSAAYFCASSRLAGGPVNEQFFGPGTRLTVL.

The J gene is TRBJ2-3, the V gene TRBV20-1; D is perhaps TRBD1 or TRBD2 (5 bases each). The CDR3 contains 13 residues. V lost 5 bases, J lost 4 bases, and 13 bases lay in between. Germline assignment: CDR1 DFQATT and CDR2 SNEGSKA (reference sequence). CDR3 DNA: TGCAGTGCTCCCGGGACCAACCCAGATACGCAGTATTTT. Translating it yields CSAPGTNPDTQYF.

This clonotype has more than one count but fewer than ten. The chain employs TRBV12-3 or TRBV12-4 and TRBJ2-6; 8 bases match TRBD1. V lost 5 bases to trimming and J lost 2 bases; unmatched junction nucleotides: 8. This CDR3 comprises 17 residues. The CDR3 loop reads CASSPGDRRPGANVLTF. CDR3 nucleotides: TGTGCCAGCAGTCCCGGGGACAGGCGGCCTGGGGCCAACGTCCTGACTTTC.

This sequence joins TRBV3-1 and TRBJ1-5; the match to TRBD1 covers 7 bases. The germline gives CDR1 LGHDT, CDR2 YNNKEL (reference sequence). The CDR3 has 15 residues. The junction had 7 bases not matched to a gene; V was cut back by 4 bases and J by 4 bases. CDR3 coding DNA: TGTGCCAGCAGCCCCCGGACAGGACCGAATCAGCCCCAGCATTTT. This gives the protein CASSPRTGPNQPQHF.

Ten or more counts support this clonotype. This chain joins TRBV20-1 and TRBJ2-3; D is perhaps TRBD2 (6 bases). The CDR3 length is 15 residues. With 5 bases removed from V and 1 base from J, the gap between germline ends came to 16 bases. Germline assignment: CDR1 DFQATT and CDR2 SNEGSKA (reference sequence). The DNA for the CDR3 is TGCAGTGCTCCGGGGGAGCCCCGGGGCACAGATACGCAGTATTTT. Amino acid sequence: CSAPGEPRGTDTQYF.

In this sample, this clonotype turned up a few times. The CDR3 DNA reads as TGTGCCATCAGTGAGACGGAAGGTACCGGGGAGCTGTTTTTT. It specifies CAISETEGTGELFF. This chain uses TRBV10-3 with TRBJ2-2; D gene unclear. CDR1 is ENHRY and CDR2 is SYGVKD in the germline V gene. V shed 2 bases and J shed 5 bases, with 9 bases lying between them. The CDR3 length is 14 residues.

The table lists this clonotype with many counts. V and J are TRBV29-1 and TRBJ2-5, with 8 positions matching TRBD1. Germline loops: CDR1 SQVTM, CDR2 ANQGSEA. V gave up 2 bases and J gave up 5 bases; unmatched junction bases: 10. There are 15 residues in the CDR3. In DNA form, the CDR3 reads TGCAGCGTTGAACGGCCAGGGGGCTCGAGGGAGACCCAGTACTTC. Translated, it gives CSVERPGGSRETQYF.

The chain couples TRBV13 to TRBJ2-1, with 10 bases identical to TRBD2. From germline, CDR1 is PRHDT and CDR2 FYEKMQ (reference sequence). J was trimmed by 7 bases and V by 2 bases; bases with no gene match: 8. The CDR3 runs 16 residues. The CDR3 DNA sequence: TGTGCCAGCAGCTTACCCCTAGCGGGAGCTCGTAATGAGCAGTTCTTC. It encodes CASSLPLAGARNEQFF.

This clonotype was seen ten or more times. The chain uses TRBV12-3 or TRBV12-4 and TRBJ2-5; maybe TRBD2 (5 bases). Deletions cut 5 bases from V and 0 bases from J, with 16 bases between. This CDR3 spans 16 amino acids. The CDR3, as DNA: TGTGCCAGCAGTCTTTTCCGCCCGGGGAACCAAGAGACCCAGTACTTC. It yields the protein CASSLFRPGNQETQYF.

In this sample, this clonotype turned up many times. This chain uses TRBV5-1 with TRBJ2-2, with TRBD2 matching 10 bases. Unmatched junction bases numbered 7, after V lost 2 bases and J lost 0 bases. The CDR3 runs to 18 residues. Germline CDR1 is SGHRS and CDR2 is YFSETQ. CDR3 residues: CASSFLTSGIANTGELFF. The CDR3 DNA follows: TGCGCCAGCAGCTTCTTAACTAGCGGGATTGCGAACACCGGGGAGCTGTTTTTT. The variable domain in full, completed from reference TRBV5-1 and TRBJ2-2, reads KAGVTQTPRYLIKTRGQQVTLSCSPISGHRSVSWYQQTPGQGLQFLFEYFSETQRNKGNFPGRFSGRQFSNSRSEMNVSTLELGDSALYLCASSFLTSGIANTGELFFGEGSRLTVL.

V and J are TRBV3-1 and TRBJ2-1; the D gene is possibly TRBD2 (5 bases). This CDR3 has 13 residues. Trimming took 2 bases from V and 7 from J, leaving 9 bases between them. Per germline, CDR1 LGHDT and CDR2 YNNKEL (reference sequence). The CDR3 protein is CASSQTPGNEQFF. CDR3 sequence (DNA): TGTGCCAGCAGCCAAACTCCGGGGAATGAGCAGTTCTTC.

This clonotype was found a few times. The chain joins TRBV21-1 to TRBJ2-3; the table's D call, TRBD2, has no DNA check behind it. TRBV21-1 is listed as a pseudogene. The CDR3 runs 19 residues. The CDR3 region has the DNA TGTGCCAGCAGCAAAGCGCTTTTAGGACTAGCGGGAGGTGTAGATACGCAGTATTTT. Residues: CASSKALLGLAGGVDTQYF.

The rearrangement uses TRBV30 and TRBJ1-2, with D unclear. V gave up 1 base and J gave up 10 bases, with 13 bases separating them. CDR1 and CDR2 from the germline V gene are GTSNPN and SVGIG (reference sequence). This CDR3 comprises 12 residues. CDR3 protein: CAWSGSVLDYTF. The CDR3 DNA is TGTGCCTGGAGTGGGAGTGTCTTGGACTACACCTTC.

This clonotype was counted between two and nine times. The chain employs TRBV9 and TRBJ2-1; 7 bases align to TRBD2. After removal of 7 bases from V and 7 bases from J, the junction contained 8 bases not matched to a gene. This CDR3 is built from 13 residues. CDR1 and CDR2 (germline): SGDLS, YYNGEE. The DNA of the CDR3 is TGTGCCAGCGGGCCGGGGGGAGGGAATGAGCAGTTCTTC. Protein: CASGPGGGNEQFF.

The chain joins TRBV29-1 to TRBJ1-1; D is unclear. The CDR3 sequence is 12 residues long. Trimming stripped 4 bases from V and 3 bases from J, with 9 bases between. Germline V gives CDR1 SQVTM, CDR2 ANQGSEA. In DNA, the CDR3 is TGCAGCGTTGCTGGACTTTACACTGAAGCTTTCTTT. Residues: CSVAGLYTEAFF.

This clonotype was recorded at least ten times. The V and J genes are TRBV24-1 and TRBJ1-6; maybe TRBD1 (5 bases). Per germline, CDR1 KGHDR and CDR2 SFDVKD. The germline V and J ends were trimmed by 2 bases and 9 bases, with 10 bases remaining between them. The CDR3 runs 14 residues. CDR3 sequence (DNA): TGTGCCACCAGTGATTCCGGCGGGGGTTCACCCCTCCACTTT. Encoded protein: CATSDSGGGSPLHF.

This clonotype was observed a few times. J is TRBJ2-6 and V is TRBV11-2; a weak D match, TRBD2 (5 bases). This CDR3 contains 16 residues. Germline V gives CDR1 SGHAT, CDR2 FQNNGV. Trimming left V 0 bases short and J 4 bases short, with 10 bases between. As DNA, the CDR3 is TGTGCCAGCAGCTTAGATATAGGGAGCGGGGCCAACGTCCTGACTTTC. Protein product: CASSLDIGSGANVLTF.

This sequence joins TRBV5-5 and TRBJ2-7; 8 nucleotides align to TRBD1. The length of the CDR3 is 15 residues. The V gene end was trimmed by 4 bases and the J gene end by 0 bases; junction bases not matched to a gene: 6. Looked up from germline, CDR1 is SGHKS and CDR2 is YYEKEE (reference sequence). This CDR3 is CASSEPGGTSYEQYF. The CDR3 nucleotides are TGTGCCAGCAGCGAACCAGGGGGCACCTCCTACGAGCAGTACTTC. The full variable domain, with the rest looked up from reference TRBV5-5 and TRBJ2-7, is DAGVTQSPTHLIKTRGQQVTLRCSPISGHKSVSWYQQVLGQGPQFIFQYYEKEERGRGNFPDRFSARQFPNYSSELNVNALLLGDSALYLCASSEPGGTSYEQYFGPGTRLTVT.

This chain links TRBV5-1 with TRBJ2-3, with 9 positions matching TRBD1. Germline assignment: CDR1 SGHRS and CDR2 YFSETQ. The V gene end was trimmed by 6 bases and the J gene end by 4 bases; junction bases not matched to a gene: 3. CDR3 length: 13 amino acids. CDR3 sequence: CASMGQGADTQYF. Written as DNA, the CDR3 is TGCGCCAGCATGGGACAGGGTGCAGATACGCAGTATTTT. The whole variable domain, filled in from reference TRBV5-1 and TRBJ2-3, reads KAGVTQTPRYLIKTRGQQVTLSCSPISGHRSVSWYQQTPGQGLQFLFEYFSETQRNKGNFPGRFSGRQFSNSRSEMNVSTLELGDSALYLCASMGQGADTQYFGPGTRLTVL.

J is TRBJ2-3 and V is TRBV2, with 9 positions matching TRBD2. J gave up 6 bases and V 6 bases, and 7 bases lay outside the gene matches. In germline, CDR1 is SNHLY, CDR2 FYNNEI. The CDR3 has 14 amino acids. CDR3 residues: CASRSGRSSDTQYF. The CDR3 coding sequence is TGTGCCAGCAGGAGCGGGAGGTCCTCGGATACGCAGTATTTT.

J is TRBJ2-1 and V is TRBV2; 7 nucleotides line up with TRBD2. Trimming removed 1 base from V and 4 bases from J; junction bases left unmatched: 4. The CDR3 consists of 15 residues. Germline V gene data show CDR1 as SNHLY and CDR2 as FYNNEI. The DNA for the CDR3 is TGTGCCAGCAGTGAAGTGAGCGGGGAATACAATGAGCAGTTCTTC. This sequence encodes CASSEVSGEYNEQFF.

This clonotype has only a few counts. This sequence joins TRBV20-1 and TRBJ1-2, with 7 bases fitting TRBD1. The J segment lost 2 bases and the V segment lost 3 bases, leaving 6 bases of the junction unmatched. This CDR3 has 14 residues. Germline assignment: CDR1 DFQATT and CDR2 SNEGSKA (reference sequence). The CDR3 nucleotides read TGCAGTGCTAGTGCTACGACAGGGAACTATGGCTACACCTTC. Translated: CSASATTGNYGYTF.

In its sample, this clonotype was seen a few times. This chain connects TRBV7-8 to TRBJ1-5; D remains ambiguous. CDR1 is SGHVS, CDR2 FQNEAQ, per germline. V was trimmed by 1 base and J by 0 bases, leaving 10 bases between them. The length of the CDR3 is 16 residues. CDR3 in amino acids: CASSLVLGSSNQPQHF. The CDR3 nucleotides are TGTGCCAGCAGCTTAGTTCTAGGGTCTAGCAATCAGCCCCAGCATTTT.

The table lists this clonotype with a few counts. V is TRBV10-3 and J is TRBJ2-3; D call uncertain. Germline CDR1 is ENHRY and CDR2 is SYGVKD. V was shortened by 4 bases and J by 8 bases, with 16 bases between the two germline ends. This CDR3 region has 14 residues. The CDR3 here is CAISGLETSPTQYF. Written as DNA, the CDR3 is TGTGCCATCAGTGGTCTAGAAACCTCTCCTACGCAGTATTTT.

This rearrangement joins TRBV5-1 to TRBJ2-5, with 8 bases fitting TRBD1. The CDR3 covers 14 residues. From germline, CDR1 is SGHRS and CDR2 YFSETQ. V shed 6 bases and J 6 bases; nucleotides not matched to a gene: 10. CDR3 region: CASTPTGDSKTQYF. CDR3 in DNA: TGCGCCAGCACTCCGACAGGGGACTCGAAGACCCAGTACTTC.